Below, 8 T cell receptor beta chains from the same sample are listed, as sequenced in a study of CD8+ T cells in alopecia areata. Extracted RNA was reverse transcribed, and the resulting cDNA served as sequencing template. Here immunoSEQ multiplex PCR was the method, and the copy in TCRdb shows in-frame clones only, minus some. This sample yields more than 200,000 clones, of which under 70% are seen a single time; approximately 1.2% belongs to the top ten. The sequences come from CD4+ T cells sorted from blood, collected at week 0. The source is a human donor with alopecia areata.

The J gene is TRBJ2-7, the V gene TRBV7-9; no definite D call. Trimming left V 4 bases short and J 5 bases short, with 9 bases between. The CDR3 extends over 12 amino acids. Germline CDR1 is SEHNR and CDR2 is FQNEAQ (reference sequence). The CDR3 bases are TGTGCCAGCAGCTACCGGCCTGACGAGCAGTACTTC. This encodes CASSYRPDEQYF.

This clone turned up a few times. The rearrangement joins TRBV6-5 to TRBJ2-6, with unresolved D. V was clipped by 2 bases and J by 0 bases, with 5 bases between them. This CDR3 region has 15 residues. Looked up from germline, CDR1 is MNHEY and CDR2 is SVGAGI. CDR3 bases: TGTGCCAGCAGTTACGATCCCTCTGGGGCCAACGTCCTGACTTTC. Translation: CASSYDPSGANVLTF.

This chain connects TRBV29-1 to TRBJ1-2, with D perhaps TRBD1 (6 bases). There are 13 residues in the CDR3. Trimming took off 7 bases at V and 8 bases at J, with 20 bases between the two ends. Germline CDR1 SQVTM, CDR2 ANQGSEA. The CDR3 protein is CSAFDRPPDGYTF. DNA of the CDR3: TGCAGCGCCTTTGACAGGCCGCCGGACGGCTACACCTTC.

This clone was detected only once. V and J are TRBV30 and TRBJ2-2; weak D call: TRBD1 (5 bases). The CDR3 is 14 residues long. Germline V gives CDR1 GTSNPN, CDR2 SVGIG (reference sequence). Trimming shortened V by 4 bases and J by 2 bases, and 11 bases separated the two germline ends. The CDR3 region has the DNA TGTGCCTGGATGGCAGGGCCCAACACCGGGGAGCTGTTTTTT. The encoded protein is CAWMAGPNTGELFF.

The chain combines TRBV2 with TRBJ2-3; 7 bases agree with TRBD1. CDR3 length: 14 amino acids. V shed 6 bases and J 3 bases; nucleotides not matched to a gene: 6. Looked up from germline, CDR1 is SNHLY and CDR2 is FYNNEI. The CDR3 loop reads CASRTGVRTDTQYF. CDR3 nucleotides: TGTGCCAGCAGAACAGGGGTGCGTACAGATACGCAGTATTTT.

The chain is built from TRBV11-2 and TRBJ2-5; TRBD1 matches 9 bases. The V gene's germline CDR1 is SGHAT and CDR2 FQNNGV. Trimming removed 1 base from V and 3 bases from J; junction bases left unmatched: 0. This CDR3 spans 14 amino acids. CDR3 nucleotides: TGTGCCAGCAGCTTAGGACAGGGGGAAGAGACCCAGTACTTC. This translates into CASSLGQGEETQYF.

V usage is TRBV27 and J usage is TRBJ2-3; D possibly corresponds to TRBD2 (5 bases). The CDR3 is made up of 15 amino acids. The V gene lost 4 bases and the J gene lost 0 bases, with 11 bases spanning the gap. Germline V CDR1 and CDR2: MNHEY, SMNVEV (reference sequence). The CDR3 region is CASSWSGVSTDTQYF. The CDR3 coding sequence is TGTGCCAGCAGTTGGTCCGGGGTCAGCACAGATACGCAGTATTTT.

V usage is TRBV27 and J usage is TRBJ1-6; a weak D match, TRBD1 (5 bases). Germline loops: CDR1 MNHEY, CDR2 SMNVEV (reference sequence). Trimming pared 0 bases from V and 8 bases from J, leaving 8 bases between. There are 14 residues in the CDR3. Here the CDR3 DNA reads TGTGCCAGCAGTTTATCGGGACTTTATTCACCCCTCCACTTT. This codes for CASSLSGLYSPLHF.